These T cell receptor beta chains were read from a single sample in a study of B cell selection in AIRE deficiency. Repertoires were generated with immunoSEQ multiplex PCR, while TCRdb's copy carries only in-frame clones and drops some. The sample contains roughly 24,000 clones, about 95% of which appear only once. The sequenced sample was CD4+CD127+ conventional T cells sorted from PBMCs. The receptors come from a human donor in good health. CDR3s include the opening cysteine and the closing phenylalanine or tryptophan. A D gene is named only where the DNA matches it firmly. Only some rows state a clone size, as once, few, many or a class for expanded clones.

>TRBJ1-4|TRBV28|NA|NA
CASRGRSNEKLFF
TGTGCCAGCAGAGGACGGAGTAATGAAAAACTGTTTTTT
>TRBJ1-2|TRBV10-3|NA|NA
CAISADREGYTF
TGTGCCATCAGTGCCGACCGTGAGGGCTACACCTTC
>TRBJ2-5|TRBV28|NA|NA
CASSIAFETQYF
TGTGCCAGCAGTATAGCGTTCGAGACCCAGTACTTC
>TRBJ1-1|TRBV19|NA|NA
CASKGSEAFF
TGTGCCAGTAAGGGCTCTGAAGCTTTCTTT
>TRBJ2-3|TRBV4-3|TRBD2|NA
CASSQDPWDLAGASTDTQYF
TGCGCCAGCAGCCAAGATCCATGGGATCTAGCGGGGGCCAGCACAGATACGCAGTATTTT
>TRBJ1-1|TRBV15|NA|NA
CATLPSRLNTEAFF
TGTGCCACCCTCCCATCTAGGTTGAACACTGAAGCTTTCTTT
>TRBJ1-4|TRBV5-8|TRBD1|NA
CASSFFQGGNEKLFF
TGTGCCAGCAGCTTTTTTCAAGGGGGCAACGAAAAACTGTTTTTT
>TRBJ1-5|TRBV28|NA|NA
CASSPRGYSRQLKNQPQHF
TGTGCCAGCAGTCCCCGGGGGTACTCCAGACAGCTCAAGAATCAGCCCCAGCATTTT
>TRBJ2-3|TRBV5-1|TRBD2|NA
CASSLAFLRGGTDTQYF
TGCGCCAGCAGCTTGGCTTTTTTGCGGGGGGGCACAGATACGCAGTATTTT
>TRBJ1-2|TRBV6-4|NA|NA
CASSGTAYGYTF
TGTGCCAGCAGTGGGACGGCCTATGGCTACACCTTC
>TRBJ2-3|TRBV18|NA|NA
CASSPVTRTDTQYF
TGTGCCAGCTCACCAGTTACCCGCACAGATACGCAGTATTTT
>TRBJ1-1|TRBV7-9|NA|NA
CASSTQAQLNTEAFF
TGTGCCAGCAGCACCCAGGCACAGCTAAACACTGAAGCTTTCTTT
>TRBJ2-2|TRBV18|NA|NA
CASSPWSTGELFF
TGTGCCAGCTCACCATGGTCCACCGGGGAGCTGTTTTTT
>TRBJ1-1|TRBV2|TRBD1|NA
CASTWDRAKNTEAFF
TGTGCCAGCACATGGGACAGGGCGAAGAACACTGAAGCTTTCTTT
>TRBJ2-3|TRBV7-3|NA|once
CASSGYGPWYF
TGTGCCAGCAGCGGATACGGGCCCTGGTATTTT
>TRBJ1-6|TRBV5-4|NA|NA
CASSLGEVNSPLHF
TGTGCCAGCAGCTTGGGTGAAGTGAATTCACCCCTCCACTTT
>TRBJ1-6|TRBV11-2|NA|NA
CASKTYWGTNSPLHF
TGTGCCAGCAAAACTTACTGGGGGACTAATTCACCCCTCCACTTT
>TRBJ2-4|TRBV6-5|NA|NA
CASSGRTKNIQYF
TGTGCCAGCAGTGGACGGACCAAAAACATTCAGTACTTC
>TRBJ2-3|TRBV9|NA|NA
CASSVSSYRTDTQYF
TGTGCCAGCAGCGTAAGCTCTTACCGCACAGATACGCAGTATTTT
>TRBJ1-4|TRBV5-6|TRBD1|NA
CASSTAGTGHFEKLFF
TGTGCCAGCAGTACCGCCGGGACAGGGCATTTTGAAAAACTGTTTTTT
>TRBJ2-2|TRBV21-1|NA|NA
CASTPGHPNTGELFF
TGTGCCAGCACCCCAGGACACCCAAACACCGGGGAGCTGTTTTTT
>TRBJ1-6|TRBV6-5|NA|NA
CASSFSSDSPLHF
TGTGCCAGCAGTTTCTCCTCCGATTCACCCCTCCACTTT
>TRBJ1-4|TRBV6-6|TRBD1|NA
CASSADREEEKLFF
TGTGCCAGCAGCGCGGACAGGGAAGAAGAAAAACTGTTTTTT
>TRBJ2-3|TRBV13|NA|once
CASSQTTRGLGTDTQYF
TGTGCCAGCAGCCAAACTACAAGGGGTTTGGGCACAGATACGCAGTATTTT
>TRBJ1-6|TRBV25-1|TRBD1|NA
CASSDTRGTVDSPLHF
TGTGCCAGCAGTGATACCCGCGGGACAGTTGATTCACCCCTCCACTTT
>TRBJ1-6|TRBV19|NA|NA
CASQGNSPLHF
TGTGCCAGCCAGGGAAATTCACCCCTCCACTTT
>TRBJ1-5|TRBV15|NA|once
CATSRERRHNSNQPQHF
TGTGCCACCAGCAGAGAAAGACGACACAATAGCAATCAGCCCCAGCATTTT
>TRBJ2-7|TRBV6-5|NA|NA
CASTGDWGQPYEQYF
TGTGCCAGCACGGGGGATTGGGGACAGCCCTACGAGCAGTACTTC
>TRBJ2-3|TRBV7-2|NA|NA
CASSPRFVGAVGTDTQYF
TGTGCCAGCAGCCCTAGATTCGTAGGGGCAGTGGGCACAGATACGCAGTATTTT
>TRBJ1-1|TRBV19|TRBD1|NA
CASRSTGSLSHEAFF
TGTGCCAGTAGATCGACAGGGTCCCTTTCCCATGAAGCTTTCTTT
>TRBJ1-6|TRBV30|NA|once
CAWSVRNNSPLHF
TGTGCCTGGAGTGTAAGAAATAATTCACCCCTCCACTTT
>TRBJ1-6|TRBV28|NA|NA
CASEGTNSPLHF
TGTGCCAGCGAGGGGACTAATTCACCCCTCCACTTT
>TRBJ2-3|TRBV9|NA|NA
CASSVGQGGGDTQYF
TGTGCCAGCAGCGTAGGGCAGGGGGGAGGGGATACGCAGTATTTT
>TRBJ1-2|TRBV28|NA|NA
CASSSLRGHNYGYTF
TGTGCCAGCAGTTCCCTTAGGGGACATAACTATGGCTACACCTTC
>TRBJ1-6|TRBV28|TRBD1|NA
CASSPNRGLNSPLHF
TGTGCCAGCAGTCCAAACAGGGGTCTTAATTCACCCCTCCACTTT
>TRBJ1-1|TRBV5-4|NA|NA
CASRSTVMNTEAFF
TGTGCCAGCAGGTCGACAGTAATGAACACTGAAGCTTTCTTT
>TRBJ2-2|TRBV19|NA|NA
CASSIVSLNTGELFF
TGTGCCAGTAGTATAGTTAGCTTGAACACCGGGGAGCTGTTTTTT
>TRBJ2-1|TRBV5-1|TRBD1|NA
CASSSGQGEGNEQFF
TGCGCCAGCAGCTCGGGACAGGGGGAGGGCAATGAGCAGTTCTTC
>TRBJ2-2|TRBV18|NA|NA
CASSALGAAGELFF
TGTGCCAGCTCGGCTCTTGGAGCGGCCGGGGAGCTGTTTTTT
>TRBJ1-1|TRBV14|TRBD1|NA
CASSQGTGGTAFF
TGTGCCAGCAGCCAAGGGACAGGGGGAACAGCTTTCTTT
>TRBJ1-5|TRBV9|TRBD1|NA
CASSPGTGSNQPQHF
TGTGCCAGCAGCCCCGGGACAGGAAGCAATCAGCCCCAGCATTTT
>TRBJ1-2|TRBV6-5|NA|NA
CASSYQVSQGYGYTF
TGTGCCAGCAGTTATCAGGTTTCACAGGGCTATGGCTACACCTTC
>TRBJ2-3|TRBV10-3|TRBD2|NA
CAITSGGPLTDTQYF
TGTGCCATAACTAGCGGGGGCCCACTCACAGATACGCAGTATTTT
>TRBJ1-1|TRBV5-1|NA|NA
CASSVDVVNTEAFF
TGCGCCAGCAGCGTGGACGTAGTGAACACTGAAGCTTTCTTT
>TRBJ1-2|TRBV2|TRBD1|NA
CASSVRQGVGYTF
TGTGCCAGCAGTGTAAGGCAGGGGGTGGGCTACACCTTC
>TRBJ2-6|TRBV2|NA|NA
CASRGPGANVLTF
TGTGCCAGCAGAGGACCTGGGGCCAACGTCCTGACTTTC
>TRBJ1-4|TRBV5-1|TRBD1|NA
CASSTGGAGEKLFF
TGCGCCAGCAGTACAGGGGGCGCAGGGGAAAAACTGTTTTTT
>TRBJ2-7|TRBV18|TRBD1|NA
CASSSGQGARGEQYF
TGTGCCAGCTCATCTGGACAGGGGGCGCGGGGCGAGCAGTACTTC
>TRBJ1-1|TRBV4-3|NA|NA
CASSQITGIDTEAFF
TGCGCCAGCAGCCAAATCACAGGTATTGACACTGAAGCTTTCTTT
>TRBJ2-5|TRBV10-3|TRBD2|once
CAIGTTSGATQETQYF
TGTGCCATCGGGACAACTAGCGGGGCAACCCAAGAGACCCAGTACTTC
>TRBJ2-1|TRBV27|NA|NA
CASSRGGGTYNEQFF
TGTGCCAGCAGTCGGGGAGGCGGGACCTACAATGAGCAGTTCTTC